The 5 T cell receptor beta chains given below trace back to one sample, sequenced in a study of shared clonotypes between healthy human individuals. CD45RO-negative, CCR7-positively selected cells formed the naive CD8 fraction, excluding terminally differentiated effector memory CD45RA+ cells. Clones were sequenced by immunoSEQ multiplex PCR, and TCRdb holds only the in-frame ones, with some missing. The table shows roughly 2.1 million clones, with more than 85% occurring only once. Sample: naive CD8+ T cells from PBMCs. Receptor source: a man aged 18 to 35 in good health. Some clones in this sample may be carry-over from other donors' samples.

For the CDR3, the DNA is TGTGCCAGCGGGTTGGGACAGGGGAGGAATGGCTACACCTTC. Encoded protein: CASGLGQGRNGYTF. This chain links TRBV27 with TRBJ1-2; TRBD1 matches 10 bases. The V segment lost 8 bases and the J segment 6 bases; nucleotides outside the gene matches: 9. CDR3 length: 14 amino acids. Per the germline V gene, CDR1 is MNHEY and CDR2 is SMNVEV (reference sequence).

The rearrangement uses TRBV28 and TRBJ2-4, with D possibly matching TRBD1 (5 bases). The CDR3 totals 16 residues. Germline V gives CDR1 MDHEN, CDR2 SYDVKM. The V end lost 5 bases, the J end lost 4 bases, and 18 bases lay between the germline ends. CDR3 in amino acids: CASSPRAAREKNIQYF. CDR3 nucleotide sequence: TGTGCCAGCAGTCCTAGAGCCGCCAGGGAAAAAAACATTCAGTACTTC.

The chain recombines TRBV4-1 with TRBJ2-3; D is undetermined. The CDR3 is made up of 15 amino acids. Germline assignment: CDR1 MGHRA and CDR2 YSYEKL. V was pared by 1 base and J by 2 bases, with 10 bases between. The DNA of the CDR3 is TGCGCCAGCAGCCAAGTAGGGCAGCTCACAGATACGCAGTATTTT. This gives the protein CASSQVGQLTDTQYF.

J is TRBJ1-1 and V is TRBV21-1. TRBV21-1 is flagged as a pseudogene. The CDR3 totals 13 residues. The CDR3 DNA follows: TGTGCCAGCAGCAAAGTGGCGGGGCATGAAGCTTTCTTT. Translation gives CASSKVAGHEAFF.

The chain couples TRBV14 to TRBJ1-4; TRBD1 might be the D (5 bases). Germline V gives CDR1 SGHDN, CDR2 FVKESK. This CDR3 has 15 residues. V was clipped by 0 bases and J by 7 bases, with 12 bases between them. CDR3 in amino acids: CASSQESGLGEKLFF. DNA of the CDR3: TGTGCCAGCAGCCAAGAGTCGGGACTGGGTGAAAAACTGTTTTTT.